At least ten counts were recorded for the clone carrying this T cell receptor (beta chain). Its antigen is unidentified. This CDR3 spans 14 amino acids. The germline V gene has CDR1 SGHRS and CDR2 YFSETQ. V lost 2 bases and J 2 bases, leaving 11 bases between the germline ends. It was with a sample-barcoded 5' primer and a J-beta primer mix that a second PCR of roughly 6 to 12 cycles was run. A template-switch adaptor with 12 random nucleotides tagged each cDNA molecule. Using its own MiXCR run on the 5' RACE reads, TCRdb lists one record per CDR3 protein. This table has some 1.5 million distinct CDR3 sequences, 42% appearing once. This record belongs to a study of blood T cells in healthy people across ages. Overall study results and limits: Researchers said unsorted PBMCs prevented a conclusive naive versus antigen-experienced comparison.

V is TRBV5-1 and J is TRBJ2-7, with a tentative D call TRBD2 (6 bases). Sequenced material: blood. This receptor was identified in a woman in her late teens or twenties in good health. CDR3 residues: CASSLLADTYEQYF. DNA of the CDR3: TGCGCCAGCAGCTTACTAGCCGACACCTACGAGCAGTACTTC. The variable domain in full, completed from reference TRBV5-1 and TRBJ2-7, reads KAGVTQTPRYLIKTRGQQVTLSCSPISGHRSVSWYQQTPGQGLQFLFEYFSETQRNKGNFPGRFSGRQFSNSRSEMNVSTLELGDSALYLCASSLLADTYEQYFGPGTRLTVT.